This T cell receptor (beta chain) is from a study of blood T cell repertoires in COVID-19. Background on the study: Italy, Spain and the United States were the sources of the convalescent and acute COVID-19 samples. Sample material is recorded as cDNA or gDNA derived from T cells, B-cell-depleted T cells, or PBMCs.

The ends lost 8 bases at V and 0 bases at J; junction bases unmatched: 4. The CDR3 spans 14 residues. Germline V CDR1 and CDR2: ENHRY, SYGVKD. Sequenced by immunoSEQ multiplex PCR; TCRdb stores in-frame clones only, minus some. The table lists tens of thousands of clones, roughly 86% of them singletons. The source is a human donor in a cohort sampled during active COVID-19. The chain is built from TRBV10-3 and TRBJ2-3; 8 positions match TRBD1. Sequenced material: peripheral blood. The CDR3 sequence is CAIGGQGSTDTQYF. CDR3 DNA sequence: TGTGCCATCGGCGGACAGGGCAGCACAGATACGCAGTATTTT.